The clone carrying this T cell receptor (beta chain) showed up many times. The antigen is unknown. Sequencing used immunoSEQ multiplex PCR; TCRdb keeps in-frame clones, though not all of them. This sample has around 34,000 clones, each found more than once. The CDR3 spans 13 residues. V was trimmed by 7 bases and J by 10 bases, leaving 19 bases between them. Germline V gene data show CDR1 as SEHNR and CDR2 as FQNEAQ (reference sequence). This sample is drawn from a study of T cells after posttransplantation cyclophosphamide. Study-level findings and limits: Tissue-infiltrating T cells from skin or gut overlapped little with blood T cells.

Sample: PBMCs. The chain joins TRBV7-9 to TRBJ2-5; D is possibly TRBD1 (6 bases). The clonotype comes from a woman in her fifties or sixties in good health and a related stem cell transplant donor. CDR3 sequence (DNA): TGTGCCAGCACTCCCAAGGGGGTGGTGGACCAGTACTTC. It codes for CASTPKGVVDQYF. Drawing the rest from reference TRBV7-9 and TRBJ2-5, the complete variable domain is DTGVSQNPRHKITKRGQNVTFRCDPISEHNRLYWYRQTLGQGPEFLTYFQNEAQLEKSRLLSDRFSAERPKGSFSTLEIQRTEQGDSAMYLCASTPKGVVDQYFGPGTRLLVL.